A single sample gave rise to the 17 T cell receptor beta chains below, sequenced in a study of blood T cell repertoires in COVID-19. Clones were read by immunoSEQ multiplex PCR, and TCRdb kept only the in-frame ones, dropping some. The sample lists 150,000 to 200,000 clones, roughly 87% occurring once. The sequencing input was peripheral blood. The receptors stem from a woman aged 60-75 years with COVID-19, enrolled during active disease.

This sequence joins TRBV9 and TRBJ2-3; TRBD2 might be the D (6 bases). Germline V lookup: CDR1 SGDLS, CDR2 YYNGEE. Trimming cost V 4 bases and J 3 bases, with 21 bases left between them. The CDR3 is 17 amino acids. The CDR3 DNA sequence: TGTGCCAGCAGCCCCTCGTGGGTTAGAGGGAGGACAGATACGCAGTATTTT. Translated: CASSPSWVRGRTDTQYF.

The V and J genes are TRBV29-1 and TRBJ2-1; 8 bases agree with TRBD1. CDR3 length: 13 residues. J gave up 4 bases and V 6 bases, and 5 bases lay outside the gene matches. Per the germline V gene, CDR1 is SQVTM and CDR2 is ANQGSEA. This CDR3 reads CSVGQGGYNEQFF. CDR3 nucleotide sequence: TGCAGCGTCGGACAGGGAGGTTACAATGAGCAGTTCTTC.

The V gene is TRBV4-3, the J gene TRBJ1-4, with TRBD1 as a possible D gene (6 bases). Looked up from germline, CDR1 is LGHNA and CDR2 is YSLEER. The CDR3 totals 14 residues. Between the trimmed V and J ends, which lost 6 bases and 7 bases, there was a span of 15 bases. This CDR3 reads CASREGRGSEKLFF. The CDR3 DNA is TGCGCCAGCAGAGAGGGGAGGGGGAGTGAAAAACTGTTTTTT.

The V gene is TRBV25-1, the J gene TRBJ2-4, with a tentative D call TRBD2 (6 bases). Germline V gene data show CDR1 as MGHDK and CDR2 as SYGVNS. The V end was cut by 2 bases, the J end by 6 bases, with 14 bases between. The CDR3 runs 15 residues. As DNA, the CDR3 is TGTGCCAGCAGTGAACCGGGACTGATGAGAAACATTCAGTACTTC. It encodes CASSEPGLMRNIQYF.

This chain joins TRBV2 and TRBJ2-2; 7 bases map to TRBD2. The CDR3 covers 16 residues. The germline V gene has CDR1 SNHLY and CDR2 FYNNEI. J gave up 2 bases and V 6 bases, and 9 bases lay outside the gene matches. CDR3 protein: CASRELAGDNTGELFF. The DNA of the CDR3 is TGTGCCAGCAGAGAACTGGCGGGGGACAACACCGGGGAGCTGTTTTTT. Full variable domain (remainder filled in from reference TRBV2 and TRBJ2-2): EPEVTQTPSHQVTQMGQEVILRCVPISNHLYFYWYRQILGQKVEFLVSFYNNEISEKSEIFDDQFSVERPDGSNFTLKIRSTKLEDSAMYFCASRELAGDNTGELFFGEGSRLTVL.

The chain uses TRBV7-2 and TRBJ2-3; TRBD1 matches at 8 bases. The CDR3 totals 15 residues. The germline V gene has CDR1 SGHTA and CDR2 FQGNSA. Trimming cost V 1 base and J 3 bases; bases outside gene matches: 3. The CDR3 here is CASSLGRGRTDTQYF. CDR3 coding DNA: TGTGCCAGCAGCTTAGGCAGGGGGCGGACAGATACGCAGTATTTT.

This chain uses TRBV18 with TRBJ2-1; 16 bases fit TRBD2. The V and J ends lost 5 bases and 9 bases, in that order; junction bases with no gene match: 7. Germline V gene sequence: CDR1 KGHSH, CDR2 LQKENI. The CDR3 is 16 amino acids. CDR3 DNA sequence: TGTGCCAGCTCAACGAAGGGACTAGCGGGGGGGATTGAGCAGTTCTTC. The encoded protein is CASSTKGLAGGIEQFF.

This chain's CDR3 is CAIRPDRGTDTQYF. The CDR3 coding sequence is TGTGCCATCCGGCCCGACAGGGGCACAGATACGCAGTATTTT. This sequence joins TRBV10-3 and TRBJ2-3; 7 bases map to TRBD1. After removal of 8 bases from V and 1 base from J, the junction contained 6 bases not matched to a gene. The CDR3 has 14 amino acids. Germline CDR1 and CDR2: ENHRY and SYGVKD.

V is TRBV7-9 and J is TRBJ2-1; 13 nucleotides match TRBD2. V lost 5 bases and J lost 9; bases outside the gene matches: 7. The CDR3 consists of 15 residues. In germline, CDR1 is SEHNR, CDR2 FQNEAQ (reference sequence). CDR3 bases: TGTGCCAGCAGCCGGACTAGCGGGAGATTCACTGAGCAGTTCTTC. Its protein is CASSRTSGRFTEQFF.

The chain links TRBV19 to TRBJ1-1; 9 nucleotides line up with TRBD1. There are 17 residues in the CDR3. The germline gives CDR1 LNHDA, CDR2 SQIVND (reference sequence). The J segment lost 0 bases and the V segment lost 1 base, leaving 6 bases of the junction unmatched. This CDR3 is CASSIGRGTGMNTEAFF. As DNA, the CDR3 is TGTGCCAGTAGTATAGGGCGCGGGACAGGGATGAACACTGAAGCTTTCTTT.

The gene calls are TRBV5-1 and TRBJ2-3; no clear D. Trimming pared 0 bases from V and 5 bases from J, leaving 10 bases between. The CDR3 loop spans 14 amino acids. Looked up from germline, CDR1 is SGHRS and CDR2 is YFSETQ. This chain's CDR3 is CASSLAGFGDTQYF. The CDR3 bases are TGCGCCAGCAGCTTGGCCGGGTTCGGAGATACGCAGTATTTT.

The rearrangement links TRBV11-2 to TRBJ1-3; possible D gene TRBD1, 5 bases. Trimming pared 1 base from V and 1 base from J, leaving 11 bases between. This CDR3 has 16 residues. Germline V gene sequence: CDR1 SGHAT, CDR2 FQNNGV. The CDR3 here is CASSLGARASGNTIYF. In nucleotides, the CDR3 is TGTGCCAGCAGCTTAGGAGCCAGGGCATCTGGAAACACCATATATTTT.

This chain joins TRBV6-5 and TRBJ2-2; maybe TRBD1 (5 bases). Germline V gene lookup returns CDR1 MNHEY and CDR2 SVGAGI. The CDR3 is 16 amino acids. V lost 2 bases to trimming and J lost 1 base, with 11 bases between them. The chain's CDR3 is CASSYRTQGNTGELFF. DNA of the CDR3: TGTGCCAGCAGTTACCGGACCCAGGGGAACACCGGGGAGCTGTTTTTT.

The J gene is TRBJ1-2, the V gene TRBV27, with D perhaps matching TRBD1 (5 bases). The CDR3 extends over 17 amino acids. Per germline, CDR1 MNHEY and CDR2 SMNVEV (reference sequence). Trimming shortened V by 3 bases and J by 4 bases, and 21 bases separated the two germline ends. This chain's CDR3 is CASSFFPRSAQGYGYTF. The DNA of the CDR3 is TGTGCCAGCAGTTTCTTTCCCCGGTCGGCCCAGGGCTATGGCTACACCTTC.

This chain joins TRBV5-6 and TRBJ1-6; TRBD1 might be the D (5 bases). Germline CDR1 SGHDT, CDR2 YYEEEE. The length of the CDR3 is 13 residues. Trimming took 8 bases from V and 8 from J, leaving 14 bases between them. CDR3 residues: CASKQGFDSPLHF. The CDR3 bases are TGTGCCAGTAAGCAGGGCTTTGATTCACCCCTCCACTTT.

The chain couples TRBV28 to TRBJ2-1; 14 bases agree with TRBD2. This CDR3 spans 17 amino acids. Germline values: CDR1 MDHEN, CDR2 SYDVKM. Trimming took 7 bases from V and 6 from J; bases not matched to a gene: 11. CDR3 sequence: CASTLGGLAGDSNEQFF. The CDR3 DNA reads TGTGCCAGCACCTTGGGGGGACTAGCGGGAGATTCCAATGAGCAGTTCTTC.

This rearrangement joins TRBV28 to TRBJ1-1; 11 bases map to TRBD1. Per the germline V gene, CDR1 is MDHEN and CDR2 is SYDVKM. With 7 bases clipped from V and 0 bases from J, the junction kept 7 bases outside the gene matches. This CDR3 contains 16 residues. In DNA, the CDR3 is TGTGCCAGCACATGGACAGGGGGCCGGATGAACACTGAAGCTTTCTTT. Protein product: CASTWTGGRMNTEAFF.